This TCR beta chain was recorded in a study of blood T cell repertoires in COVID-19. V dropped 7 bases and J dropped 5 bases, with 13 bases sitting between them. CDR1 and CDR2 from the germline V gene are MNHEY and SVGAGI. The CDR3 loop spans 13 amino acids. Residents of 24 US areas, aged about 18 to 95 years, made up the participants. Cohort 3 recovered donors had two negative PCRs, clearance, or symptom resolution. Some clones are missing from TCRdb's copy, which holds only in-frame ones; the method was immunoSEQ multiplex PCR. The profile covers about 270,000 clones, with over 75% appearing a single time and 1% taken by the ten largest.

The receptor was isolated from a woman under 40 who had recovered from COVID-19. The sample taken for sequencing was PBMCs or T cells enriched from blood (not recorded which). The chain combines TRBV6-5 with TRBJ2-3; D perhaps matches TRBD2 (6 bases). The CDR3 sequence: CASIRLEGDTQYF. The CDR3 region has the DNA TGTGCCAGCATACGACTAGAGGGAGATACGCAGTATTTT.